A selection of T cell receptor beta chains follows, all from one sample in a study of CD8 T cells in ankylosing spondylitis. TCRdb fed the 5' RACE reads into MiXCR, producing one record per CDR3 protein. The data show nearly 350,000 distinct CDR3 sequences, 14% to 15% seen once. Sequencing was performed on blood, either unsorted or a sorted T cell fraction (not recorded which). Source of these receptors: a male donor with ankylosing spondylitis or in good health (not recorded which). CDR3s include the opening cysteine and the closing phenylalanine or tryptophan. The D gene is left open where the match is weak. Size values are once, few and many counts, or a class for expanded clones, and some rows have none.

abundance	v_gene	d_gene	j_gene	CDR3nt	CDR3aa
few	TRBV11-2	TRBD2	TRBJ2-7	TGTGCCAGCAGCTTAGTTCTAGCGGGAGGGCGGGACTACGAGCAGTACTTC	CASSLVLAGGRDYEQYF
NA	TRBV12-3/TRBV12-4	TRBD1	TRBJ2-5	TGTGCCAGCAGTTTAGGGACAGGGGTGGAGACCCAGTACTTC	CASSLGTGVETQYF
few	TRBV12-3/TRBV12-4	NA	TRBJ2-3	TGTGCCAGCAGTTTTGGACAGCCTGGAGATACGCAGTATTTT	CASSFGQPGDTQYF
few	TRBV12-3/TRBV12-4	NA	TRBJ1-2	TGTGCCAGCAATGAGGGACGCTATGGCTACACCTTC	CASNEGRYGYTF
NA	TRBV20-1	NA	TRBJ1-1	TGCAGTGCTAGCGGACGGAATGAAGCTTTCTTT	CSASGRNEAFF
NA	TRBV5-1	TRBD1	TRBJ2-2	TGCGCCAGCGGGACAGGGGAGCTGGGGACCGGGGAGCTGTTTTTT	CASGTGELGTGELFF
NA	TRBV3-1	NA	TRBJ1-2	TGTGCCAGCAGCATTCCCGGGACAAGCACCTATGGCTACACCTTC	CASSIPGTSTYGYTF
many	TRBV20-1	NA	TRBJ2-1	TGCAGTGCTAGTAGGGGACAACCCTACAATGAGCAGTTCTTC	CSASRGQPYNEQFF
NA	TRBV6-2/TRBV6-3	NA	TRBJ2-2	TGTGCCACCGCCCTAGTCCCCGGGGAGCTGTTTTTT	CATALVPGELFF
many	TRBV5-1	NA	TRBJ2-5	TGCGCCAGCAGCTCCCGGGCACGGCAAGAGACCCAGTACTTC	CASSSRARQETQYF
many	TRBV6-6	NA	TRBJ2-2	TGTGCCAGCAGTTACAGGTTCGGGGAGCTGTTTTTT	CASSYRFGELFF
NA	TRBV20-1	NA	TRBJ2-1	TGCAGTGCTAGGGGCCAGGTGATGCACAATGAGCAGTTCTTC	CSARGQVMHNEQFF
few	TRBV12-3/TRBV12-4	TRBD2	TRBJ2-1	TGTGCCAGCAGTCCCCGGGGTAGCGGGGGAGGAGGTGAGCAGTTCTTC	CASSPRGSGGGGEQFF
NA	TRBV7-8	NA	TRBJ2-7	TGTGCCAGCAGCCCTAGAGACCAAACCTACGAGCAGTACTTC	CASSPRDQTYEQYF
NA	TRBV20-1	NA	TRBJ2-1	TGCAGTGCTAGGGGCAGAATTTACAATGAGCAGTTCTTC	CSARGRIYNEQFF
few	TRBV7-9	NA	TRBJ2-7	TGTGCCAGCAGCTTAGAGGGGCAGTACTTC	CASSLEGQYF
NA	TRBV27	NA	TRBJ2-5	TGTGCCAGCAGCCGGCGTCGGGGGCTGGGTCAAGAGACCCAGTACTTC	CASSRRRGLGQETQYF
few	TRBV25-1	NA	TRBJ2-2	TGTGCCAGCAGTGAACAAGGCCGGAACACCGGGGAGCTGTTTTTT	CASSEQGRNTGELFF
NA	TRBV5-1	NA	TRBJ2-3	TGCGCCAGCCTTAGGGGGGGAGATAAAGATACGCAGTATTTT	CASLRGGDKDTQYF
many	TRBV4-1	TRBD1	TRBJ2-2	TGCGCCAGCAGCCCCGCTAGTTTCGGGACAGGGTACACCGGGGAGCTGTTTTTT	CASSPASFGTGYTGELFF
few	TRBV27	TRBD1	TRBJ1-1	TGTGCCAGCAGCCCGGAGACAGGGGCGCCTGAAGCTTTCTTT	CASSPETGAPEAFF
few	TRBV7-8	TRBD2	TRBJ2-7	TGTGCCAGCAGCTTTGGGACTAGCGGGAGTCGGGTCTACGAGCAGTACTTC	CASSFGTSGSRVYEQYF
NA	TRBV12-3/TRBV12-4	NA	TRBJ2-3	TGTGCCAGCAGTGGGGGGTATACGCAGTATTTT	CASSGGYTQYF
NA	TRBV28	NA	TRBJ1-1	TGTGCCAGCAGCCTCGGGGTCAGTGAAGCTTTCTTT	CASSLGVSEAFF
NA	TRBV3-1	NA	TRBJ1-4	TGTGCCAGCAGCCAAGATCGCGGGGGCCTGCAGGGTAATGAAAAACTGTTTTTT	CASSQDRGGLQGNEKLFF
NA	TRBV27	TRBD1	TRBJ2-2	TGTGCCAGCAGGGACGACAGGGTCACCGGGGAGCTGTTTTTT	CASRDDRVTGELFF
NA	TRBV4-1	NA	TRBJ1-4	TGCGCCAGCAGCCAAAAGGGGGAAAGGGGCAATGAAAAACTGTTTTTT	CASSQKGERGNEKLFF
few	TRBV15	NA	TRBJ2-3	TGTGCCACCAGCAGAGGGGGACGGAAAGGGGATACGCAGTATTTT	CATSRGGRKGDTQYF
NA	TRBV2	NA	TRBJ1-1	TGTGCCAGCAGTGAAGCAGTTCTGGTAGGTGAAGCTTTCTTT	CASSEAVLVGEAFF
NA	TRBV6-1	NA	TRBJ2-6	TGTGCCAGCAAGAGTCCAGCCGGGGCCAACGTCCTGACTTTC	CASKSPAGANVLTF
few	TRBV19	NA	TRBJ1-2	TGTGCCAGTAGTTGGCAGGGCTATGGCTACACCTTC	CASSWQGYGYTF
NA	TRBV20-1	NA	TRBJ2-1	TGCAGTGCTAGAGGAGGGGAAGGCGCCCACAATGAGCAGTTCTTC	CSARGGEGAHNEQFF
NA	TRBV5-1	TRBD1	TRBJ2-7	TGCGCCAGCAGACGGCGAGGACAGGGGGCTGGGAGCTCCTACGAGCAGTACTTC	CASRRRGQGAGSSYEQYF
NA	TRBV19	NA	TRBJ1-5	TGTGCCAGTAGTATAGTTTCCCGGCAGCCCCAGCATTTT	CASSIVSRQPQHF
few	TRBV20-1	TRBD1	TRBJ1-2	TGCAGTGCTAGAGGTGGACAGGGGATAAAGAATGGCTACACCTTC	CSARGGQGIKNGYTF
few	TRBV14	NA	TRBJ1-4	TGTGCCAGCAGACCCGGGACACTCAATGAAAAACTGTTTTTT	CASRPGTLNEKLFF
NA	TRBV4-1	TRBD2	TRBJ2-4	TGCGCCAGCAGCCAAGGAAGGGTAGCGGGAGGAACCAAAAACATTCAGTACTTC	CASSQGRVAGGTKNIQYF